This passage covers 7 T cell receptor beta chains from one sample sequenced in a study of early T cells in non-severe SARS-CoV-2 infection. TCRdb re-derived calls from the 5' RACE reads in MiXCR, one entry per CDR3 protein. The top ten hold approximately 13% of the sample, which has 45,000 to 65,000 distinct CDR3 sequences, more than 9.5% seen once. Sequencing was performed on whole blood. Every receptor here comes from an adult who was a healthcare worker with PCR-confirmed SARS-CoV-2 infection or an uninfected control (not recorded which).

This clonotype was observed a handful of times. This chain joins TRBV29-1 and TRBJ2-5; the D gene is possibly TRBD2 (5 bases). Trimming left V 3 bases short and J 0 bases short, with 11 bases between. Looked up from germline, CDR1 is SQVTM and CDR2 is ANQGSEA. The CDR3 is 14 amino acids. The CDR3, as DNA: TGCAGCGTTGATCCTAGCCCGTACCAAGAGACCCAGTACTTC. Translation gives CSVDPSPYQETQYF.

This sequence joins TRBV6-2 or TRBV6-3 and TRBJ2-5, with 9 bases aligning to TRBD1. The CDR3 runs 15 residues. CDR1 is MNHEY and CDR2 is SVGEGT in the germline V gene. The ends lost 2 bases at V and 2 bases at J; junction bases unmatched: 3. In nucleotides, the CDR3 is TGTGCCAGCAGTTACCCGACAGGGGGACAAGAGACCCAGTACTTC. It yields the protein CASSYPTGGQETQYF.

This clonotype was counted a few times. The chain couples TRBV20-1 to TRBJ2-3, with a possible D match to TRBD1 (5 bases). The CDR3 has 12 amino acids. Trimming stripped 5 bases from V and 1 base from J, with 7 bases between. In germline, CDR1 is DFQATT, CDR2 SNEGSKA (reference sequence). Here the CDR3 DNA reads TGCAGTGCTTGGGGCGGCACAGATACGCAGTATTTT. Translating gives CSAWGGTDTQYF.

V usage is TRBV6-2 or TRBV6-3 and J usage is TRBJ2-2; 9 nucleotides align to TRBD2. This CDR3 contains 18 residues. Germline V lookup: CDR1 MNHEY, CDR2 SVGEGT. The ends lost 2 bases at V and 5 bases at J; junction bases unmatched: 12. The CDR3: CASSYGISGRSFTGELFF. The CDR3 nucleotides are TGTGCCAGCAGTTACGGAATTAGCGGGAGATCCTTTACCGGGGAGCTGTTTTTT.

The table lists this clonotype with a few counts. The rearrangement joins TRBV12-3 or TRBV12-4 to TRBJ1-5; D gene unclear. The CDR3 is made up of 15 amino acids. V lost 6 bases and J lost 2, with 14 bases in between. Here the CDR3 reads CASSRSTAGNQPQHF. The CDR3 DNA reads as TGTGCCAGCAGCCGTAGTACAGCCGGCAATCAGCCCCAGCATTTT.

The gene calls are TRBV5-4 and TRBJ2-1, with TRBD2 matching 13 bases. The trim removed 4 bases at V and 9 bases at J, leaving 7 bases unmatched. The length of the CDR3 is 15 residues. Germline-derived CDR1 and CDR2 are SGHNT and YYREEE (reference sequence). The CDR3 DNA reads TGTGCCAGCAGCCCAAGACTAGCGGGAGGTGCTGAGCAGTTCTTC. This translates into CASSPRLAGGAEQFF.

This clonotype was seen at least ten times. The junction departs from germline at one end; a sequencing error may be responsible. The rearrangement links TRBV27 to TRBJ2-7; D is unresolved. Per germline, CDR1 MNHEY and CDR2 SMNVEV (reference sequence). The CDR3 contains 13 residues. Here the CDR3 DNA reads TGTGCCAGCAGCTTATATGGATTCTACGAGCAGTACTTC. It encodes CASSLYGFYEQYF.